Detailed here is one TCR beta chain. There is no known antigen for this receptor. No qualities accompany the bases; no much larger clone lies one base away. This record belongs to a study of shared clonotypes between healthy human individuals (dated by TCRdb to the early 2020s). Study-level background: A few men and two women, aged 18 to 49 years, made up the cohort. For each donor, CD4 naive and CD4 memory were each given three plates, CD8 naive was given two plates, and CD8 memory was given one plate. To estimate repertoire size and how much clonotypes are shared between individuals, the study performed deep sequencing of blood TCR repertoires from roughly five healthy adults. Libraries were prepared and TCR repertoires were sequenced by different laboratories using diverse techniques, in order to increase sequencing depth and limit assay-specific biases. Per donor, leukapheresis produced somewhere between about 0.94 and 9.5 billion PBMCs.

The paper as a whole reports these results and caveats: Sharing across several donors was observed for 4.5% to 6.5% of naive CD4, under 4% of naive CD8, over 2% of memory CD4, and less than 0.45% of memory CD8 clonotypes. Even with the large sequencing depth, rarefaction of the sorted-subset datasets indicated that sequencing was incomplete. Naive subsets generally had larger estimated clonotype richness than memory subsets did. The small number of donors limited the genetic and exposure-history diversity represented. Based on pairwise subsampling, the degree of clonotype sharing among donors was expected to be affected by sequencing depth. Compared with non-shared clonotypes, clonotypes shared by all four sorted-subset donors had higher generation probabilities. Sampling was limited to blood, and TCR repertoires in tissue likely differ from TCR repertoires in blood.

Using the deep immunoSEQ assay, TCR CDR3 regions were amplified from genomic DNA by multiplex PCR. Extracted genomic DNA from each cell subset was spread evenly across all wells of several immunoSEQ 96-well plates, with each plate serving as a replicate. For sorted subsets, approximately 210 ng genomic DNA, equal to tens of thousands of T cell genomes, was loaded into each replicate PCR. The purified libraries were quantified using a Qubit 3.0 fluorometer, sized with a Bioanalyzer 2100, and then quantified again using the KAPA Library Quantification kit. Every immunoSEQ 96-well plate was sequenced on a dedicated single-read 150-cycle Illumina NextSeq 550 flow cell. Under the source paper's analysis protocol: Because the immunoSEQ output held only junctional sequences and lacked quality scores, the filtering could not match the filtering applied to full-length reads. To assign V/J genes and CDR3, sequences were annotated using PyIR, a Python wrapper for IgBLAST v1.9, with IMGT germline references. Reads were removed for weak V/J assignments (E-value above 1e-6), missing CDR3, stop codons, out-of-frame junctions, or ambiguous translated residues. A V3J clonotype was defined by an identical inferred V gene, J gene, and CDR3 amino acid sequence. Percentage overlap between repertoires was calculated by dividing the number of shared unique clonotypes by the size of the smaller repertoire. Richness of each repertoire was evaluated using RTK rarefaction, the Chao1 estimator, and Recon v2.1 estimates of unobserved clonotypes. For all TCRbeta clonotypes obtained by the gDNA method from a few donors, generation probabilities were computed with OLGA. Not all clones reach the TCRdb copy of this immuneACCESS table, which keeps in-frame sequences only. Checked studies attribute under half of the gap to unresolved V genes and leave the rest unexplained. V, J and clone size are those of that table, while D and trimming were read from the DNA. The sample data list about 2.4 million clones, and just over 90% of these were observed just once. Clones ranked in the top ten supply roughly 0.14% of the sample.

The donors were healthy, HIV-negative adults with no recently reported acute infections or vaccinations. Every donor was a Caucasian adult residing in Nashville, Tennessee, USA. CD4+ T cells were enriched through magnetic negative selection, after which naive cells were positively selected on CD45RA and the remaining negative fraction served as the memory subset. After blood collection by leukapheresis, PBMCs were isolated using Ficoll-Histopaque density gradient centrifugation and then cryopreserved in the vapor phase of liquid nitrogen. Purity and quantity of every magnetically sorted T cell population were checked by analytical flow cytometry. From each sorted fraction, genomic DNA was isolated and quantified by UV absorbance on a Nanodrop 2000c. This receptor was taken from a man aged 18 to 30 in good health. The sequencing input was naive CD4+ T cells sorted from blood. Read against the paper, the sample's cell subset or site label means: CD45RA+ positively selected.

The CDR3 amino acid sequence is: CASSPIDRDGETQYF. The DNA reads TGTGCCAGCTCACCTATCGACAGGGATGGGGAGACCCAGTACTTC. The chain is encoded by TRBV18 joined to TRBJ2-5; the junction holds 7 bases that match TRBD1. From V the trimming removes 3 bases and from J it removes 5 bases, while the gene matches leave 9 bases of the junction unaccounted for. Via the germline V gene, CDR1 is KGHSH and CDR2 LQKENI. Taken from cysteine to phenylalanine, the CDR3 has 15 residues. The only DNA kept is the CDR3, 45 bases in frame from the first base.